The T cell receptor beta chain described here comes from a study of T cells in Graves' hyperthyroidism and ophthalmopathy. The source material, RNA transcripts, was used to amplify TCR beta CDR3 regions. First-round RT-PCR of the TCR CDR3 relied on the HTBI primer set. TCRdb re-called the multiplex PCR reads with MiXCR, one entry per CDR3 protein. The table has around 490,000 distinct CDR3 sequences, roughly 21% seen once. Study-wide points: The majority of expanded thyroid clonotypes above 0.001 also appeared in blood.

In the case of this clonotype: As yet, its antigen is unknown.

Ophthalmopathy cases scored 3 or more on the Clinical Activity Score and 4 or more on NOSPECS grade, with duration below 3 months. Clinical symptoms, serum thyroxine and TRAb, thyroid ultrasound and orbital computed tomography were used for the diagnoses. More than 9.5 ml fresh peripheral blood yielded the PBMCs. This sequence originates from a man between 35 and 55 years old with Graves' ophthalmopathy. Specimen: blood.

The CDR3 spells CATSRESAGLGEQYF. CDR3 in DNA: TGTGCCACCAGCAGAGAAAGTGCCGGTTTGGGCGAGCAGTACTTC. The gene calls are TRBV15 and TRBJ2-7; D is ambiguous. Trimming took 0 bases from V and 6 from J, leaving 15 bases between them. Germline V CDR1 and CDR2: LNHNV, YYDKDF (reference sequence). This CDR3 spans 15 amino acids.